The 5 T cell receptor beta chains below all came from one sample that was sequenced in a study of T-cell memory formation after mild COVID-19. A single record per CDR3 protein comes from TCRdb applying MiXCR to the 5' RACE reads. The repertoire holds about 250,000 distinct CDR3 sequences, with 15% as singletons. Sequencing was done on a sample of PBMCs or a T cell subset sorted from them (not recorded which). All receptors derive from an adult woman who had mild COVID-19 (a few samples of this study predate the infection). Cell type and time point are not known.

This clonotype was observed once. Here the CDR3 reads CASSLVTGTEAFF. CDR3 nucleotides: TGCGCCAGCAGCTTGGTGACGGGCACTGAAGCTTTCTTT. V usage is TRBV5-1 and J usage is TRBJ1-1; D is ambiguous. V was trimmed by 0 bases and J by 4 bases, leaving 7 bases between them. This CDR3 is built from 13 residues. CDR1 is SGHRS and CDR2 is YFSETQ in the germline V gene.

This clonotype came up a few times. The gene calls are TRBV7-3 and TRBJ2-2; D is perhaps TRBD2 (6 bases). The CDR3 length is 16 residues. Germline lookup yields CDR1 SGHTA and CDR2 FQGTGA. V shed 6 bases and J shed 3 bases, with 17 bases lying between them. CDR3 in amino acids: CASRRGGTTYTGELFF. The CDR3 region has the DNA TGTGCCAGCAGGCGAGGAGGGACCACCTACACCGGGGAGCTGTTTTTT.

Ten or more counts support this clonotype. The V gene is TRBV24-1, the J gene TRBJ1-2; D is undetermined. Per germline, CDR1 KGHDR and CDR2 SFDVKD. The length of the CDR3 is 16 residues. V lost 0 bases to trimming and J lost 10 bases, with 20 bases between them. The CDR3 bases are TGTGCCACCAGTGATTTGTATGGAACGGCCGAACTTGTCTACACCTTC. The encoded protein is CATSDLYGTAELVYTF.

The chain has TRBV7-8 and TRBJ1-5; TRBD1 aligns across 10 bases. Per the germline V gene, CDR1 is SGHVS and CDR2 is FQNEAQ. The J segment lost 0 bases and the V segment lost 5 bases, leaving 7 bases of the junction unmatched. The CDR3 length is 17 residues. The CDR3 sequence: CASSAGTGVYSNQPQHF. The CDR3 bases are TGTGCCAGCAGCGCCGGGACAGGGGTTTATAGCAATCAGCCCCAGCATTTT.

This clonotype was found a few times. The V and J genes are TRBV7-9 and TRBJ2-4; 9 nucleotides match TRBD1. In germline, CDR1 is SEHNR, CDR2 FQNEAQ (reference sequence). This CDR3 is 15 amino acids long. J was trimmed by 8 bases and V by 5 bases; bases with no gene match: 10. The CDR3, as DNA: TGTGCCAGCAGCCCCGGGACAGGGAGTTGGGACATTCAGTACTTC. This encodes CASSPGTGSWDIQYF.